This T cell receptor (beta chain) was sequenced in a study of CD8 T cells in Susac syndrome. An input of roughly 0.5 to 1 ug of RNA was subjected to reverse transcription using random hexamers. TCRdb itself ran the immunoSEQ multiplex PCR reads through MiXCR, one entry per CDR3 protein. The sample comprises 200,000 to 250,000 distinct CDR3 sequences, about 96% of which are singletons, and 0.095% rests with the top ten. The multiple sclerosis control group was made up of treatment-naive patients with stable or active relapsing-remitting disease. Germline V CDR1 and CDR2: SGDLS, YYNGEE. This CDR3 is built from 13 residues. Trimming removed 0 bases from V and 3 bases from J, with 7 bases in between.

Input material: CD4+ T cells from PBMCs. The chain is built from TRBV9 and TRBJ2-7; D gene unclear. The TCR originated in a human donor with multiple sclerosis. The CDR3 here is CASSVDTNYEQYF. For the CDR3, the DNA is TGTGCCAGCAGCGTAGATACTAACTACGAGCAGTACTTC.